This passage covers 27 T cell receptor beta chains from one sample sequenced in a study of control samples from healthy donors and cancer patients. The method was immunoSEQ multiplex PCR; TCRdb's version includes in-frame clones alone and lacks a portion of them. In the table there are over 110,000 clones, around 85% of which are singletons. Sequenced material: blood. These receptor sequences come from a woman aged 30 to 39 in good health.

The V gene is TRBV19, the J gene TRBJ1-6; 9 bases match TRBD1. The CDR3 is 15 residues long. J was trimmed by 8 bases and V by 8 bases; bases with no gene match: 10. CDR1 is LNHDA and CDR2 is SQIVND in the germline V gene (reference sequence). The CDR3 spells CASRRGGQGYSPLHF. CDR3 nucleotides: TGTGCCAGTCGGCGGGGGGGACAGGGTTATTCACCCCTCCACTTT.

The chain employs TRBV6-5 and TRBJ2-3; D remains unclear. This CDR3 spans 14 amino acids. Germline CDR1 and CDR2: MNHEY and SVGAGI. V lost 6 bases, J lost 0 bases, and 10 bases lay in between. The CDR3 is CASRPGGSTDTQYF. The CDR3 coding sequence is TGTGCCAGCAGGCCCGGCGGTAGCACAGATACGCAGTATTTT.

This clone was recorded once. V gene TRBV30 combines with J gene TRBJ1-6, with no clear D. The CDR3 is 14 residues long. V was cut by 4 bases and J by 4 bases, with 11 bases left in between. Germline assignment: CDR1 GTSNPN and CDR2 SVGIG (reference sequence). The CDR3 reads CAWKVGWYNSPLHF. The CDR3 DNA reads TGTGCCTGGAAGGTCGGATGGTATAATTCACCCCTCCACTTT.

This clone was seen a single time. An end of the junction differs from the germline gene, which may be a read error. The chain combines TRBV5-1 with TRBJ1-3; 8 positions agree with TRBD1. The CDR3 loop spans 16 amino acids. The germline V gene encodes CDR1 SGHRS and CDR2 YFSETQ. CDR3 nucleotide sequence: TGCGTCAGCAGCTTGGATTTACAGGGGGAAGGAAACACCATATATTTT. Encoded protein: CVSSLDLQGEGNTIYF.

This clone was seen a few times. The gene calls are TRBV4-1 and TRBJ1-2; tentatively, D is TRBD1 (5 bases). The CDR3 covers 20 residues. V was shortened by 1 base and J by 0 bases, with 24 bases between the two germline ends. Germline lookup yields CDR1 MGHRA and CDR2 YSYEKL. CDR3 in amino acids: CASSQGKRGGGQGPNYGYTF. For the CDR3, the DNA is TGCGCCAGCAGCCAAGGTAAAAGAGGTGGTGGCCAGGGACCTAACTATGGCTACACCTTC.

V usage is TRBV19 and J usage is TRBJ2-7, with 13 bases fitting TRBD2. Germline V gives CDR1 LNHDA, CDR2 SQIVND (reference sequence). The CDR3 is 15 residues long. With 5 bases clipped from V and 2 bases from J, the junction kept 3 bases outside the gene matches. CDR3: CASSAGTSGTYEQYF. CDR3 DNA sequence: TGTGCCAGTAGTGCCGGGACTAGCGGGACCTACGAGCAGTACTTC. The whole variable domain, remainder taken from reference TRBV19 and TRBJ2-7, is DGGITQSPKYLFRKEGQNVTLSCEQNLNHDAMYWYRQDPGQGLRLIYYSQIVNDFQKGDIAEGYSVSREKKESFPLTVTSAQKNPTAFYLCASSAGTSGTYEQYFGPGTRLTVT.

This clone occurred once. V and J are TRBV4-1 and TRBJ2-7, with TRBD1 as a possible D gene (5 bases). The CDR3 has 13 residues. Germline lookup yields CDR1 MGHRA and CDR2 YSYEKL. The germline V and J ends were trimmed by 5 bases and 1 base, with 9 bases remaining between them. In DNA, the CDR3 is TGCGCCAGCAGCGACAGAGTTTCCTACGAGCAGTACTTC. It translates to CASSDRVSYEQYF.

The chain employs TRBV28 and TRBJ2-3; either TRBD1 or TRBD2 may fit D (5 bases each). Germline V lookup: CDR1 MDHEN, CDR2 SYDVKM. Deletions cut 8 bases from V and 2 bases from J, with 29 bases between. CDR3 length: 19 amino acids. CDR3 sequence reads: CASLSPMFESGQHTDTQYF. The DNA of the CDR3 is TGTGCCAGCTTAAGTCCCATGTTTGAGTCGGGGCAGCACACAGATACGCAGTATTTT.

The chain links TRBV11-2 to TRBJ2-7; D call uncertain. The CDR3 loop spans 15 amino acids. V lost 1 base to trimming and J lost 3 bases, with 13 bases between them. Germline CDR1 and CDR2: SGHAT and FQNNGV. The CDR3 sequence: CASSLVRTGLYEQYF. The CDR3 DNA follows: TGTGCCAGCAGCTTAGTCCGGACGGGCCTCTACGAGCAGTACTTC.

CDR3 in DNA: TGTGCCAGCAGCCAGGGTTATAGCAATCAGCCCCAGCATTTT. It translates to CASSQGYSNQPQHF. V and J are TRBV6-5 and TRBJ1-5, with D possibly being TRBD1 (5 bases). This CDR3 contains 14 residues. Germline V gives CDR1 MNHEY, CDR2 SVGAGI. V lost 6 bases and J 0 bases, leaving 9 bases between the germline ends.

V is TRBV2 and J is TRBJ2-3; TRBD1 or TRBD2 may be the D gene (5 bases each). The germline gives CDR1 SNHLY, CDR2 FYNNEI. The CDR3 runs 15 residues. V lost 1 base and J 14 bases, leaving 22 bases between the germline ends. CDR3 loop: CASSEGRGRDQRAYF. CDR3 bases: TGTGCCAGCAGTGAAGGAAGGGGCCGGGACCAACGTGCGTATTTT.

This clone has just a few counts. This chain joins TRBV5-1 and TRBJ1-2, with D unclear. Germline values: CDR1 SGHRS, CDR2 YFSETQ. V was shortened by 5 bases and J by 0 bases, with 8 bases between the two germline ends. CDR3 length: 13 amino acids. In DNA, the CDR3 is TGCGCCAGCAGAGCGATCTCTAACTATGGCTACACCTTC. Its translation is CASRAISNYGYTF.

The genes are TRBV30 and TRBJ1-4; D is ambiguous. Germline lookup yields CDR1 GTSNPN and CDR2 SVGIG (reference sequence). CDR3 size: 15 residues. The V and J ends lost 0 bases and 7 bases respectively, with 15 bases between them. CDR3 sequence reads: CAWSVFRGKGEKLFF. In DNA, the CDR3 is TGTGCCTGGAGTGTATTTCGGGGAAAGGGTGAAAAACTGTTTTTT.

The rearrangement uses TRBV7-8 and TRBJ2-2; possible D gene TRBD1, 5 bases. Germline V gene data show CDR1 as SGHVS and CDR2 as FQNEAQ. The CDR3 runs 15 residues. The V end lost 4 bases, the J end lost 3 bases, and 12 bases lay between the germline ends. The DNA of the CDR3 is TGTGCCAGCAGCTCAGGGCGCCCGGACACCGGGGAGCTGTTTTTT. Translating it yields CASSSGRPDTGELFF. The full variable domain, in which reference TRBV7-8 and TRBJ2-2 provide the parts outside the CDR3, is GAGVSQSPRYKVAKRGQDVALRCDPISGHVSLFWYQQALGQGPEFLTYFQNEAQLDKSGLPSDRFFAERPEGSVSTLKIQRTQQEDSAVYLCASSSGRPDTGELFFGEGSRLTVL.

This clone has a handful of counts. The V and J genes are TRBV14 and TRBJ2-1, with TRBD2 identical over 10 bases. Unmatched junction bases numbered 5, after V lost 4 bases and J lost 5 bases. This CDR3 has 15 residues. Germline V lookup: CDR1 SGHDN, CDR2 FVKESK. The CDR3 DNA reads TGTGCCAGCAGCCCTAGCGGGAGAGTCAACAATGAGCAGTTCTTC. The encoded protein is CASSPSGRVNNEQFF.

This rearrangement joins TRBV7-8 to TRBJ1-6; D not resolved. Trimming shortened V by 2 bases and J by 4 bases, and 6 bases separated the two germline ends. The CDR3 loop spans 14 amino acids. The germline V gene encodes CDR1 SGHVS and CDR2 FQNEAQ. CDR3 nucleotides: TGTGCCAGCAGCTTAATAAGATATAATTCACCCCTCCACTTT. Translated: CASSLIRYNSPLHF.

V usage is TRBV15 and J usage is TRBJ2-7; 8 bases are a match to TRBD1. CDR1 is LNHNV, CDR2 YYDKDF, per germline (reference sequence). CDR3 length: 16 amino acids. V lost 3 bases to trimming and J lost 0 bases; unmatched junction nucleotides: 7. The CDR3 is CATSSLGTGNSYEQYF. The CDR3 DNA reads TGTGCCACCAGCAGCCTAGGGACAGGAAACTCCTACGAGCAGTACTTC.

The chain employs TRBV9 and TRBJ2-5; TRBD2 matches 8 bases. After removal of 8 bases from V and 5 bases from J, the junction contained 11 bases not matched to a gene. The CDR3 consists of 14 residues. Germline CDR1 is SGDLS and CDR2 is YYNGEE. The CDR3 region has the DNA TGTGCCAGGTACTTCGCGGGAGGCCGGGAGACCCAGTACTTC. This translates into CARYFAGGRETQYF.

The rearrangement joins TRBV3-1 (or the pseudogene TRBV3-2) to TRBJ2-6; TRBD2 agrees at 7 bases. The germline V gene encodes CDR1 LGHDT and CDR2 YNNKEL (reference sequence). V gave up 3 bases and J gave up 4 bases; unmatched junction bases: 15. The CDR3 has 19 residues. The DNA of the CDR3 is TGTGCCAGCAGCCAGTTACTGGACTGGGAGGGCTCCGGGGCCAACGTCCTGACTTTC. This encodes CASSQLLDWEGSGANVLTF.

The genes are TRBV2 and TRBJ1-6; the D is unclear. The ends were cut back, 1 base at V and 12 bases at J, with 13 bases in the middle. Germline assignment: CDR1 SNHLY and CDR2 FYNNEI. The CDR3 contains 14 residues. The CDR3 nucleotides are TGTGCCAGCAGTGAAGGGGGTCCCCTCCTACCCCTCCACTTT. It encodes CASSEGGPLLPLHF.

The chain is built from TRBV27 and TRBJ1-5; 12 nucleotides line up with TRBD1. Germline-derived CDR1 and CDR2 are MNHEY and SMNVEV (reference sequence). Germline trimming cut 5 bases from V and 4 bases from J; bases unmatched to any gene: 15. There are 19 residues in the CDR3. CDR3 protein: CASSPSGTGGDLRNQPQHF. The CDR3 DNA sequence: TGTGCCAGCAGTCCCTCCGGGACAGGGGGCGATTTACGTAATCAGCCCCAGCATTTT.

This CDR3 is CASSPQGQYGYTF. CDR3 DNA sequence: TGTGCCAGCTCACCCCAAGGACAGTATGGCTACACCTTC. The V and J genes are TRBV18 and TRBJ1-2; possible D gene TRBD1, 6 bases. The germline V and J ends were trimmed by 3 bases and 5 bases, with 10 bases remaining between them. The germline CDR1 and CDR2 sequences are KGHSH and LQKENI. The CDR3 contains 13 residues.

The V call is TRBV2, the J call TRBJ1-2, with D tentatively TRBD1 (5 bases). This CDR3 region has 13 residues. V lost 9 bases, J lost 0 bases, and 11 bases lay in between. From germline, CDR1 is SNHLY and CDR2 FYNNEI. CDR3 region: CASVRGPNYGYTF. The CDR3 DNA reads as TGTGCCAGTGTCCGGGGCCCTAACTATGGCTACACCTTC.

The gene calls are TRBV19 and TRBJ2-7, with TRBD1 as a possible D gene (6 bases). In germline, CDR1 is LNHDA, CDR2 SQIVND (reference sequence). Between the trimmed V and J ends, which lost 6 bases and 5 bases, there was a span of 17 bases. CDR3 length: 14 amino acids. The CDR3 nucleotides read TGTGCCAGTAGAAGAACAGGGATTCTCAACGAGCAGTACTTC. Translating gives CASRRTGILNEQYF.

As DNA, the CDR3 is TGTGCCAGCAGCCAACTACAGGGGGCGGACACTGAAGCTTTCTTT. Amino acid sequence: CASSQLQGADTEAFF. The V gene is TRBV7-9, the J gene TRBJ1-1, with 9 bases identical to TRBD1. CDR1 SEHNR and CDR2 FQNEAQ come from the germline V gene (reference sequence). The CDR3 is 15 amino acids. V gave up 5 bases and J gave up 3 bases; unmatched junction bases: 7.

The DNA of the CDR3 is TGTGCCAGCAACAGACTAGCGGGAGCGTCCGGGGAGCTGTTTTTT. Translated, it gives CASNRLAGASGELFF. V usage is TRBV6-5 and J usage is TRBJ2-2; TRBD2 matches 12 bases. The trim removed 7 bases at V and 6 bases at J, leaving 6 bases unmatched. The CDR3 covers 15 residues. The V gene's germline CDR1 is MNHEY and CDR2 SVGAGI.

This chain connects TRBV5-1 to TRBJ2-5; no clear D gene. Trimming left V 0 bases short and J 2 bases short, with 11 bases between. There are 15 residues in the CDR3. The germline gives CDR1 SGHRS, CDR2 YFSETQ. CDR3 sequence reads: CASSLEPVRQETQYF. CDR3 bases: TGCGCCAGCAGCTTGGAACCGGTGAGACAAGAGACCCAGTACTTC.